This is a list of T cell receptor beta chains from one sample in a study of shared clonotypes between healthy human individuals. TCRdb keeps only in-frame clones here, not all; method: immunoSEQ multiplex PCR. Of around 550,000 clones listed, about 95% are singletons. Sequencing was done on a sample of naive CD8+ T cells sorted from blood. These TCRs come from a young woman in good health. Both conserved end residues are part of each CDR3. D genes are given only for firm matches.

V	J	length	D	CDR3
TRBV6-5	TRBJ1-1	16	.	CASSYDRDTWVAEAFF
TRBV29-1	TRBJ2-1	15	TRBD2	CSVEDVTSGSTEQFF
TRBV6-1	TRBJ2-7	15	TRBD2	CASGTLAGGRYEQYF
TRBV7-8	TRBJ1-5	18	TRBD1	CASSLRGQGARSNQPQHF
TRBV27	TRBJ2-7	17	.	CASSLGGGAAGIYEQYF
TRBV27	TRBJ2-5	15	TRBD2	CASSAGTSGKETQYF
TRBV2	TRBJ2-1	14	.	CASSDQRMGYEQFF
TRBV2	TRBJ2-6	20	.	CASSELGLAANSSGANVLTF
TRBV21-1	TRBJ2-1	13	.	CASSNSRYREQFF
TRBV6-1	TRBJ2-7	12	.	CASAQAPYEQYF
TRBV28	TRBJ2-7	14	.	CASSLSGTTYEQYF
TRBV27	TRBJ2-7	16	TRBD2	CASSFTPGLAYYEQYF
TRBV28	TRBJ2-7	15	.	CASSLVLAISYEQYF
TRBV9	TRBJ2-1	16	.	CASSLPRGSSYNEQFF
TRBV10-3	TRBJ1-1	15	TRBD1	CAIRTTGGANTEAFF
TRBV27	TRBJ2-1	17	TRBD2	CASSLMGGRAPYNEQFF
TRBV7-9	TRBJ2-3	15	TRBD1	CASSPSRGITDTQYF
TRBV27	TRBJ2-2	15	TRBD1	CASSPGTGGFGELFF
TRBV27	TRBJ2-1	12	.	CASSHPPNEQFF
TRBV28	TRBJ2-7	13	.	CASSLGDLYEQYF
TRBV9	TRBJ2-1	18	TRBD2	CASSGLASGRSSYNEQFF
TRBV27	TRBJ2-1	13	.	CASSDLGDNEQFF
TRBV15	TRBJ2-7	14	.	CATSSLQGTYEQYF
TRBV28	TRBJ1-1	17	.	CASSFADWGSLNTEAFF
TRBV9	TRBJ1-2	14	.	CASSQRDSPYGYTF
TRBV29-1	TRBJ2-7	16	TRBD2	CSVESRLAGVFYEQYF
TRBV27	TRBJ2-1	15	TRBD1	CASSLRGTGSNEQFF
TRBV2	TRBJ2-1	17	TRBD2	CASSEAPAGVAYNEQFF
TRBV2	TRBJ2-7	18	TRBD2	CASRGGWPKSANSYEQYF
TRBV27	TRBJ2-7	16	.	CASSPDPQGRNYEQYF
TRBV28	TRBJ2-5	14	TRBD1	CASSPDRVVETQYF
TRBV27	TRBJ2-7	16	TRBD2	CASSLYSAGVSYEQYF
TRBV7-6	TRBJ2-7	14	.	CASSPGAVPYEQYF
TRBV11-2	TRBJ2-7	14	TRBD2	CASSSGLVYHEQYF
TRBV14	TRBJ1-2	16	.	CASSQEEIRANYGYTF
TRBV6-5	TRBJ1-4	13	.	CASSYVLNEKLFF
TRBV27	TRBJ1-4	11	.	CASSNYEKLFF
TRBV13	TRBJ2-7	14	TRBD1	CASSLQGDHYEQYF
TRBV19	TRBJ2-1	15	.	CASSISGEGYNEQFF
TRBV28	TRBJ2-2	13	.	CASSFREFGELFF
TRBV27	TRBJ2-7	18	TRBD1	CASSLSYPPGQGLYEQYF
TRBV4-2	.	18	.	CASSQDSSAGRSYYEQYF
TRBV5-8	TRBJ2-3	14	TRBD1	CASSEGQGKDTQYF
TRBV28	TRBJ2-1	11	.	CASSFLRLEFF
TRBV5-1	TRBJ2-3	14	TRBD1	CASSRDRGSDTQYF
TRBV6-1	TRBJ2-1	14	TRBD1	CASTIRTGNNEQFF
TRBV7-9	TRBJ2-7	14	.	CASSFSGIPYEQYF
TRBV9	TRBJ2-7	15	.	CASSVSSGKTYEQYF
TRBV5-6	TRBJ2-7	15	TRBD2	CASTDRLAGRYEQYF
TRBV14	.	14	.	CASSIDPKSYEQYF
TRBV29-1	TRBJ2-5	12	.	CSVVYSGETQYF
TRBV29-1	TRBJ2-5	14	.	CSVVPDRRQETQYF
TRBV29-1	TRBJ2-7	12	.	CSVEDNDYEQYF
TRBV5-8	TRBJ2-7	16	.	CASSVVGGLPTYEQYF
TRBV30	TRBJ2-7	13	.	CAWSGTAAYEQYF
TRBV7-3	TRBJ2-3	13	.	CASSSDTVDTQYF
TRBV9	TRBJ1-1	14	.	CASSEDLLNTEAFF
TRBV7-2	TRBJ2-7	14	.	CASSLWDFSYEQYF
TRBV19	TRBJ2-7	13	.	CASSSGLHVEQYF
TRBV28	TRBJ2-7	15	.	CASSSIGVSSYEQYF